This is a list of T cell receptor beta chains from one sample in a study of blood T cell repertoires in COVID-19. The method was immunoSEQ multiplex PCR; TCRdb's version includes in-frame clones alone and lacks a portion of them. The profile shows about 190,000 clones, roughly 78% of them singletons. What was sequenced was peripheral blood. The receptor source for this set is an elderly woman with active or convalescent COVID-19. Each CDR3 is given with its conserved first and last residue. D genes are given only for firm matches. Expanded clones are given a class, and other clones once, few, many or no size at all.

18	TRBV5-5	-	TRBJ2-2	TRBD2	CASSLGASGGTYTGELFF	TGTGCCAGCAGCTTGGGGGCTAGCGGGGGCACTTACACCGGGGAGCTGTTTTTT
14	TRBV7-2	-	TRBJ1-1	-	CASSQGHANTEAFF	TGTGCCAGCAGCCAAGGACACGCGAACACTGAAGCTTTCTTT
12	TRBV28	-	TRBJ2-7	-	CATNSQGSEQYF	TGTGCCACCAATTCCCAGGGGAGCGAGCAGTACTTC
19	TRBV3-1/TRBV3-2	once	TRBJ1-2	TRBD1	CASSQDKSACWTGFPGYTF	TGTGCCAGCAGCCAAGATAAGTCGGCGTGTTGGACAGGGTTTCCTGGCTACACCTTC
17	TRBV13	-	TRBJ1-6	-	CASSLGIGGRGNSPLHF	TGTGCCAGCAGCTTAGGTATCGGGGGGCGAGGGAATTCACCCCTCCACTTT
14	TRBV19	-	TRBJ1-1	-	CASRPQGLNTEAFF	TGTGCCAGTAGGCCCCAGGGGCTGAACACTGAAGCTTTCTTT
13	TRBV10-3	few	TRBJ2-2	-	CAIRETGSGELFF	TGTGCCATCAGGGAAACAGGGTCCGGGGAGCTGTTTTTT
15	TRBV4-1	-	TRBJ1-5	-	CASSQLSQGNQPQHF	TGCGCCAGCAGCCAATTATCACAGGGCAATCAGCCCCAGCATTTT
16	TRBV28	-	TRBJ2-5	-	CASTSGTRGGGETQYF	TGTGCCAGCACCTCCGGGACTAGAGGGGGCGGGGAGACCCAGTACTTC
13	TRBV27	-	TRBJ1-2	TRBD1	CARRTGPYYGYTF	TGTGCCAGAAGGACAGGCCCATACTATGGCTACACCTTC
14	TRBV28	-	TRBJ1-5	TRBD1	CASSQGEDNQPQHF	TGTGCCAGCAGCCAGGGGGAGGACAATCAGCCCCAGCATTTT
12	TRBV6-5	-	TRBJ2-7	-	CASSYSEGAPYF	TGTGCCAGCAGTTACTCGGAGGGGGCCCCGTACTTC
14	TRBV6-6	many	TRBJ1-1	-	CASSYVQGGTEAFF	TGTGCCAGCAGTTACGTTCAGGGTGGCACTGAAGCTTTCTTT
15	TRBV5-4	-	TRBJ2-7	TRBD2	CASSLRLAGLGEQYF	TGTGCCAGCAGCCTTAGACTAGCGGGACTCGGCGAGCAGTACTTC
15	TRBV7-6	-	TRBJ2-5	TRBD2	CASSVSGGAGETQYF	TGTGCCAGCAGCGTTAGCGGGGGGGCTGGAGAGACCCAGTACTTC
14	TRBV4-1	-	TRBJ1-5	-	CASSQVSGNQPQHF	TGCGCCAGCAGCCAAGTTTCTGGCAATCAGCCCCAGCATTTT
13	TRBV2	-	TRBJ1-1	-	CASSYRRVAEAFF	TGTGCCAGCAGCTACCGTCGTGTGGCTGAAGCTTTCTTT
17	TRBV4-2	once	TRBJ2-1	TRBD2	CASSQTGTSGGIREQFF	TGTGCCAGCAGCCAGACCGGGACTAGCGGGGGGATAAGGGAGCAGTTCTTC
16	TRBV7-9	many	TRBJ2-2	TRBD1	CASSLAGTGYTGELFF	TGTGCCAGCAGCTTAGCGGGGACAGGGTACACCGGGGAGCTGTTTTTT
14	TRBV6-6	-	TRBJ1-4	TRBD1	CASSWTGANEKLFF	TGTGCCAGCAGTTGGACAGGGGCTAATGAAAAACTGTTTTTT
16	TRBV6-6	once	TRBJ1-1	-	CASSRRTRGLGTEAFF	TGTGCCAGCAGTCGACGAACCAGGGGTCTCGGGACTGAAGCTTTCTTT
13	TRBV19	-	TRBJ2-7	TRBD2	CASSGGDFLGQYF	TGTGCCAGCTCTGGGGGGGACTTCCTCGGGCAGTACTTC